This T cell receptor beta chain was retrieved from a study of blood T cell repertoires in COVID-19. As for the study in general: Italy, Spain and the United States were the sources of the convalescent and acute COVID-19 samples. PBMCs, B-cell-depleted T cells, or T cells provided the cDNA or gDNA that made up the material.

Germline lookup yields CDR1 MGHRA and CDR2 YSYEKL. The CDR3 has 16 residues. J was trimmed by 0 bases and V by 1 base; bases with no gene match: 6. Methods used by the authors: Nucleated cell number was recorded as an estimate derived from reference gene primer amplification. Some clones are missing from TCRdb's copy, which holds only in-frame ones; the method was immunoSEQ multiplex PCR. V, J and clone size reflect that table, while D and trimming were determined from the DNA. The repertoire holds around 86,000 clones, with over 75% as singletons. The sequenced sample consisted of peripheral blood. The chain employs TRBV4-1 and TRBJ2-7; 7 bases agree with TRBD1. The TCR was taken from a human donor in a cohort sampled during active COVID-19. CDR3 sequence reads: CASSQGGGGFSYEQYF. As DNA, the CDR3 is TGCGCCAGCAGCCAAGGAGGGGGCGGGTTCTCCTACGAGCAGTACTTC.